This T cell receptor beta chain was captured in a study of T-cell memory formation after mild COVID-19. Findings of the study overall: Balance between CD4 and CD8 was seen in clones contracting day 15 to 85, and a CD4+ lean was seen in later expanders.

TCR alpha and TCR beta cDNA libraries with sample barcodes and UMIs came from 5'RACE using constant-segment primers. TCRdb analysed the 5' RACE reads with MiXCR anew, one entry per CDR3 protein. There are roughly 130,000 distinct CDR3 sequences in the sample; about 16% occur only once, and roughly 14% lies in the top ten. The CDR3 is 12 residues long. V lost 8 bases and J 8 bases, leaving 10 bases between the germline ends. Regarding this clonotype: Antigen unknown.

This chain connects TRBV12-3 or TRBV12-4 to TRBJ1-6; a weak D match, TRBD1 (5 bases). The TCR originated in an adult woman who had mild COVID-19 (a few samples of this study predate the infection). Cell type and time point are not known. Source material: PBMCs or a T cell subset sorted from them (not recorded which). This CDR3 reads CASRLGDSPLHF. The CDR3 DNA follows: TGTGCCAGCCGATTGGGGGATTCACCCCTCCACTTT.